This T cell receptor beta chain was identified during a study of blood T cell repertoires in COVID-19. Turning to the study itself: COVID-19 samples from acute and convalescent phases originated in the United States, Italy and Spain. In each case, the material was cDNA or gDNA derived from T cells, B-cell-depleted T cells, or PBMCs.

As to this clone: Its ends do not fully match the called genes, so a read error is possible.

In the source study's methods: Amplification from reference gene primers served as the basis for estimated nucleated cell counts. Profiling relied on immunoSEQ multiplex PCR, and the TCRdb table lists in-frame clones only, not all of them. The DNA gave D and trimming, while V, J and clone size come from that table. Seen here are about 27,000 clones, approximately 72% observed once, and the top ten hold roughly 7.2%. Germline V CDR1 and CDR2: DFQATT, SNEGSKA (reference sequence). The CDR3 totals 11 residues. This chain uses TRBV20-1 with TRBJ2-7; weak D call: TRBD2 (5 bases). The sequence derives from a man between 60 and 75 years old with active or convalescent COVID-19. The specimen sequenced was peripheral blood. CDR3 DNA: TGCAGTGCTAGCCCCAGGCCGGACTTGAACTTC. Its protein is CSASPRPDLNF.